A single sample gave rise to the 18 T cell receptor beta chains below, sequenced in a study of beta chain features in type 1 diabetes. Sequencing targeted expressed TCRB transcripts, as all isolated RNA had been reverse transcribed. The method was immunoSEQ multiplex PCR; TCRdb's version includes in-frame clones alone and lacks a portion of them. The sample has around 430,000 clones, over 25% seen once. Material: naive CD4+ T cells from blood. Receptors originate from a man aged 18-30 years in good health.

The chain joins TRBV27 to TRBJ1-2; D possibly corresponds to TRBD1 (6 bases). Trimming pared 4 bases from V and 10 bases from J, leaving 19 bases between. CDR1 MNHEY and CDR2 SMNVEV come from the germline V gene (reference sequence). This CDR3 is 14 amino acids long. CDR3 DNA sequence: TGTGCCAGCAGTTCCAACGACAGGAGAATAGCCTACACCTTC. The encoded protein is CASSSNDRRIAYTF.

V and J are TRBV2 and TRBJ2-1, with D perhaps matching TRBD1 (6 bases). CDR1 and CDR2 from the germline V gene are SNHLY and FYNNEI. The CDR3 has 12 residues. V shed 6 bases and J shed 12 bases, with 15 bases lying between them. In DNA, the CDR3 is TGTGCCAGCAGAAACCACAGGGTAGGGCAGTTCTTC. Translating gives CASRNHRVGQFF.

This clone was recorded a few times. The genes are TRBV30 and TRBJ2-2; 10 nucleotides line up with TRBD2. V lost 0 bases and J lost 7; bases outside the gene matches: 14. Germline values: CDR1 GTSNPN, CDR2 SVGIG (reference sequence). The length of the CDR3 is 18 residues. The CDR3: CAWSVLSLAGAKGGELFF. The CDR3 DNA reads as TGTGCCTGGAGTGTACTGTCCCTAGCGGGGGCTAAGGGCGGGGAGCTGTTTTTT.

The V gene is TRBV7-9, the J gene TRBJ1-2; D gene ambiguous. The CDR3 spans 13 residues. CDR1 SEHNR and CDR2 FQNEAQ come from the germline V gene (reference sequence). V lost 0 bases to trimming and J lost 4 bases, with 6 bases between them. Here the CDR3 DNA reads TGTGCCAGCAGCTTAGCCAGCTCCTATGGCTACACCTTC. This gives the protein CASSLASSYGYTF.

This clone was seen only once. V is TRBV9 and J is TRBJ2-6; perhaps TRBD1 as D (6 bases). Germline V CDR1 and CDR2: SGDLS, YYNGEE. V lost 4 bases, J lost 4 bases, and 12 bases lay in between. This CDR3 spans 15 amino acids. CDR3 DNA sequence: TGTGCCAGCAGCATTACAGGGTCCGGGGCCAACGTCCTGACTTTC. Translated: CASSITGSGANVLTF.

In its sample, this clone was seen a few times. This CDR3 is CSVDSLHSGNTIYF. In DNA, the CDR3 is TGCAGCGTCGATAGCCTTCACTCTGGAAACACCATATATTTT. The chain recombines TRBV29-1 with TRBJ1-3; D is ambiguous. Trimming removed 6 bases at V and 0 bases at J, with 12 bases between. CDR1 is SQVTM and CDR2 is ANQGSEA in the germline V gene. The CDR3 extends over 14 amino acids.

In nucleotides, the CDR3 is TGTGCCTGGAGCCCTGGGACAGGGAATAATCAGCCCCAGCATTTT. Translated, it gives CAWSPGTGNNQPQHF. This chain connects TRBV30 to TRBJ1-5; TRBD1 agrees at 9 bases. Germline V gene lookup returns CDR1 GTSNPN and CDR2 SVGIG (reference sequence). J lost 4 bases, V lost 3 bases, and 7 bases had no gene match. CDR3 size: 15 residues.

The gene calls are TRBV5-1 and TRBJ2-1; D gene ambiguous. Germline V gene sequence: CDR1 SGHRS, CDR2 YFSETQ. CDR3 length: 13 residues. Between the trimmed V and J ends, which lost 4 bases and 0 bases, there was a span of 5 bases. CDR3 bases: TGCGCCAGCAGCATGTACTCCTACAATGAGCAGTTCTTC. Its protein product is CASSMYSYNEQFF.

The chain joins TRBV29-1 to TRBJ1-1, with D perhaps matching TRBD1 (5 bases). Trimming removed 5 bases at V and 6 bases at J, with 10 bases between. The length of the CDR3 is 11 residues. Germline CDR1 reads SQVTM; CDR2 reads ANQGSEA. The CDR3 DNA reads as TGCAGCGTTTCCAGGGACGCTGAAGCTTTCTTT. Residues: CSVSRDAEAFF.

This chain connects TRBV29-1 to TRBJ2-1; 9 positions match TRBD1. V lost 4 bases to trimming and J lost 12 bases; unmatched junction nucleotides: 10. This CDR3 is built from 13 residues. Germline V gene data show CDR1 as SQVTM and CDR2 as ANQGSEA. CDR3 coding DNA: TGCAGCGTTGGTGGACAGGGGAGGAGTGGGCAGTTCTTC. It is translated as CSVGGQGRSGQFF.

This chain connects TRBV7-2 to TRBJ2-5; 9 bases are shared with TRBD2. Germline lookup yields CDR1 SGHTA and CDR2 FQGNSA. The V segment lost 5 bases and the J segment 7 bases; nucleotides outside the gene matches: 14. The CDR3 contains 16 residues. CDR3 sequence (DNA): TGTGCCAGCAGCCGCCGGGGCGGGAGGGATGCCGGGACCCAGTACTTC. Its translation: CASSRRGGRDAGTQYF.

The CDR3 sequence is CAWNQLPGLVTDEQYF. The CDR3 nucleotides read TGTGCCTGGAACCAACTCCCGGGACTAGTGACGGACGAGCAGTACTTC. This chain connects TRBV30 to TRBJ2-7; 8 nucleotides line up with TRBD2. V lost 4 bases and J lost 5; bases outside the gene matches: 16. The CDR3 is 16 amino acids. The V gene's germline CDR1 is GTSNPN and CDR2 SVGIG (reference sequence).

The sample holds a few counts of this clone. V gene TRBV19 combines with J gene TRBJ2-1; the D gene could be TRBD1 or TRBD2 (5 bases each). Between the trimmed V and J ends, which lost 7 bases and 8 bases, there was a span of 24 bases. This CDR3 has 16 amino acids. In germline, CDR1 is LNHDA, CDR2 SQIVND (reference sequence). DNA of the CDR3: TGTGCCAGTACACGCCTTAACTCCAAAAGAGGGGATGAGCAGTTCTTC. Encoded protein: CASTRLNSKRGDEQFF.

This chain uses TRBV5-6 with TRBJ2-1, with TRBD1 identical over 10 bases. This CDR3 contains 12 residues. V was clipped by 3 bases and J by 15 bases; unmatched bases: 6. Germline V gives CDR1 SGHDT, CDR2 YYEEEE. The CDR3 reads CASSSPTGGGFF. CDR3 nucleotides: TGTGCCAGCAGCTCCCCGACAGGGGGCGGGTTCTTC.

A remark on this clone: The same CDR3 arises from other DNA sequences in this sample as well. The chain uses TRBV30 and TRBJ1-2; unclear D gene. The CDR3 totals 13 residues. Germline loops: CDR1 GTSNPN, CDR2 SVGIG (reference sequence). The V gene lost 0 bases and the J gene lost 2 bases, with 7 bases spanning the gap. CDR3 sequence (DNA): TGTGCCTGGAGTGTAGCAGTAAACTATGGCTACACCTTC. It specifies CAWSVAVNYGYTF.

The chain couples TRBV7-2 to TRBJ2-1; 8 bases match TRBD2. Germline V CDR1 and CDR2: SGHTA, FQGNSA. J lost 2 bases, V lost 5 bases, and 5 bases had no gene match. CDR3 length: 15 amino acids. The CDR3 loop is CASSPKRETYNEQFF. DNA for the CDR3: TGTGCCAGCAGCCCCAAGCGGGAGACCTACAATGAGCAGTTCTTC.

This chain joins TRBV29-1 and TRBJ2-1; TRBD2 aligns across 10 bases. CDR1 and CDR2 (germline): SQVTM, ANQGSEA. The CDR3 spans 14 residues. V lost 6 bases and J lost 3; bases outside the gene matches: 5. This CDR3 is CSVLSGRVYNEQFF. The CDR3 DNA reads TGCAGCGTACTCAGCGGGAGGGTCTACAATGAGCAGTTCTTC.

Only a few counts were recorded for this clone. This rearrangement joins TRBV30 to TRBJ2-7, with D possibly TRBD1 on 6 matching bases. Per germline, CDR1 GTSNPN and CDR2 SVGIG (reference sequence). This CDR3 is 12 amino acids long. Between the trimmed V and J ends, which lost 3 bases and 3 bases, there was a span of 9 bases. This CDR3 is CAWSQGLYEQYF. DNA of the CDR3: TGTGCCTGGAGCCAGGGGCTCTACGAGCAGTACTTC.